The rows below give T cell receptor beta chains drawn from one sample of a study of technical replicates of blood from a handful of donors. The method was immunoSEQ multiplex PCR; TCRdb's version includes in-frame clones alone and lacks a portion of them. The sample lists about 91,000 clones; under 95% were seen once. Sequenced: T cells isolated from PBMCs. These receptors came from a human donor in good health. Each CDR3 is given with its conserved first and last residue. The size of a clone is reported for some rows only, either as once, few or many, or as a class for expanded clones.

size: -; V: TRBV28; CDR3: CATLGGEAFF
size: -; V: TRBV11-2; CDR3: CASSFTSGRAWETQYF
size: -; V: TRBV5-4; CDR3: CASSLTSATYEQYF
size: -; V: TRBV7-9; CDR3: CASSPTPRGGAKNTGELFF
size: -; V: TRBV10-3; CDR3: CAIRTATGGEAFF
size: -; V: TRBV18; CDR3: CASSPTSGGAYEQYF
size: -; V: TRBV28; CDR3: CASSPPPAREKLFF
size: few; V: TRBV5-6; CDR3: CASSLVWEEGSPNF
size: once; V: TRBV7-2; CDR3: CASSLVPGAGNTIYF
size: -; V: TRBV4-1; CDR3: CASSQGNRGETQYF
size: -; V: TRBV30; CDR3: CAWTWTGANYGYTF
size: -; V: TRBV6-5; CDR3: CASGGLTTNEKLFF
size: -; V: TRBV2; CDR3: CASSEAGEGDEQYF
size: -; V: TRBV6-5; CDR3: CASSYSDRGNTIYF
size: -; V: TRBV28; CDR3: CASREGTADARPWEQYF
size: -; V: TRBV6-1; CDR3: CASSERGDETQYF
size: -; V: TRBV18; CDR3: CASSPGQGSPNLYGYTF
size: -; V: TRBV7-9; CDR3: CASRPTGNEIYTF
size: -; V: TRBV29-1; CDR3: CSVRGFSYNEQFF
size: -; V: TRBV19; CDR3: CASQGGASGRPEQFF
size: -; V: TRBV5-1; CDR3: CASSVGHRGPGSYEQYF
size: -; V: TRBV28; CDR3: CASSSPVQPQHF